Following are 17 T cell receptor beta chains from one sample sequenced in a study of T cell responses to AZD1222 COVID-19 vaccine. Method: immunoSEQ multiplex PCR; TCRdb's copy keeps in-frame clones and lacks some. Seen here are approximately 75,000 clones, over 75% observed once, and the top ten hold 15% to 20%. This sample comprised peripheral blood, obtained 28 days after the second AZD1222 dose. Every receptor here comes from an adult who received the AZD1222 COVID-19 vaccine.

The rearrangement links TRBV5-6 to TRBJ2-2; D unclear. This CDR3 region has 15 residues. Trimming cost V 4 bases and J 5 bases, with 15 bases left between them. From germline, CDR1 is SGHDT and CDR2 YYEEEE. The CDR3 reads CASSPRPITTGELFF. CDR3 sequence (DNA): TGTGCCAGCAGCCCAAGGCCGATTACTACCGGGGAGCTGTTTTTT.

V gene TRBV4-3 combines with J gene TRBJ1-4; no clear D. The CDR3 sequence is 16 residues long. The V end lost 0 bases, the J end lost 5 bases, and 13 bases lay between the germline ends. CDR1 is LGHNA, CDR2 YSLEER, per germline. CDR3 DNA: TGCGCCAGCAGCCAAGATACCGGGATCCTCAATGAAAAACTGTTTTTT. It encodes CASSQDTGILNEKLFF.

The count of this clone is one. This chain uses TRBV5-6 with TRBJ1-2; D perhaps matches TRBD1 (6 bases). The V gene lost 4 bases and the J gene lost 9 bases, with 19 bases spanning the gap. The CDR3 has 14 residues. The germline V gene has CDR1 SGHDT and CDR2 YYEEEE. CDR3 nucleotides: TGTGCCAGCAGCCTCCCTGGGGGCATGTTTAGCTACACCTTC. Protein: CASSLPGGMFSYTF.

In this sample, this clone turned up a few times. This chain connects TRBV7-9 to TRBJ2-5; tentatively, D is TRBD1 (5 bases). The CDR3 consists of 16 residues. V was shortened by 5 bases and J by 1 base, with 17 bases between the two germline ends. Per germline, CDR1 SEHNR and CDR2 FQNEAQ (reference sequence). Written as DNA, the CDR3 is TGTGCCAGCAGCCCGCGACAGACGATGTCCCAAGAGACCCAGTACTTC. It specifies CASSPRQTMSQETQYF.

J is TRBJ2-1 and V is TRBV11-3; D may match TRBD1 or TRBD2 (5 bases each). V was trimmed by 0 bases and J by 10 bases, leaving 13 bases between them. From germline, CDR1 is SGHNT and CDR2 YENEEA. The CDR3 length is 14 residues. CDR3 coding DNA: TGTGCCAGCAGCTTAGATCGGGGCCGGAGAGAGCAGTTCTTC. This translates into CASSLDRGRREQFF. The full variable domain, its missing parts supplied by reference TRBV11-3 and TRBJ2-1, is EAGVVQSPRYKIIEKKQPVAFWCNPISGHNTLYWYLQNLGQGPELLIRYENEEAVDDSQLPKDRFSAERLKGVDSTLKIQPAELGDSAVYLCASSLDRGRREQFFGPGTRLTVL.

The rearrangement uses TRBV7-2 and TRBJ2-3, with 12 bases identical to TRBD2. CDR3 length equals 14 residues. V shed 5 bases, J shed 12 bases, and the junction held 9 bases outside the gene matches. Germline V gene sequence: CDR1 SGHTA, CDR2 FQGNSA. DNA for the CDR3: TGTGCCAGCAGCCGCTCCCGACTAGCGGGGGCCCAGTATTTT. Translating gives CASSRSRLAGAQYF.

The chain uses TRBV7-2 and TRBJ1-3; 8 bases match TRBD1. Trimming took 6 bases from V and 2 from J; bases not matched to a gene: 0. This CDR3 contains 13 residues. Germline V gene sequence: CDR1 SGHTA, CDR2 FQGNSA. CDR3 coding DNA: TGTGCCAGCAGACAGGGGGCTGGAAACACCATATATTTT. Its translation: CASRQGAGNTIYF.

This chain links TRBV27 with TRBJ2-3; D call uncertain. Germline CDR1 reads MNHEY; CDR2 reads SMNVEV (reference sequence). The CDR3 sequence is 14 residues long. V dropped 6 bases and J dropped 2 bases, with 12 bases sitting between them. DNA of the CDR3: TGTGCCAGCAGCCCCCTTGTCACCACAGATACGCAGTATTTT. This encodes CASSPLVTTDTQYF.

The gene calls are TRBV5-1 and TRBJ2-4; a possible D gene is TRBD1 (5 bases). Germline V gene lookup returns CDR1 SGHRS and CDR2 YFSETQ. V lost 1 base to trimming and J lost 8 bases, with 16 bases between them. This CDR3 spans 15 amino acids. The CDR3 nucleotides are TGCGCCAGCAGCTTGCTCGGGCAGGGTTTGGACATTCAGTACTTC. Its protein product is CASSLLGQGLDIQYF.

The chain joins TRBV5-1 to TRBJ2-5, with 8 bases aligning to TRBD1. CDR3 length equals 14 residues. With 4 bases clipped from V and 2 bases from J, the junction kept 4 bases outside the gene matches. Germline CDR1 reads SGHRS; CDR2 reads YFSETQ. CDR3 protein: CASSPGTGQETQYF. CDR3 coding DNA: TGCGCCAGCAGCCCGGGGACAGGACAAGAGACCCAGTACTTC.

This clone was seen a single time. The chain combines TRBV12-3 or TRBV12-4 with TRBJ2-7; D is ambiguous. The CDR3 contains 11 residues. Trimming took off 3 bases at V and 7 bases at J, with 7 bases between the two ends. The CDR3 reads CASSFDWEQYF. CDR3 nucleotide sequence: TGTGCCAGCAGTTTTGATTGGGAGCAGTACTTC.

Only a few counts were recorded for this clone. The chain is built from TRBV11-2 and TRBJ2-7; D not certain. V was shortened by 1 base and J by 3 bases, with 7 bases between the two germline ends. The germline V gene encodes CDR1 SGHAT and CDR2 FQNNGV. CDR3 length: 13 residues. CDR3 region: CASSLAPVYEQYF. CDR3 coding DNA: TGTGCCAGCAGCTTAGCTCCGGTCTACGAGCAGTACTTC. Combining the CDR3 with reference TRBV11-2 and TRBJ2-7 gives the whole variable domain EAGVAQSPRYKIIEKRQSVAFWCNPISGHATLYWYQQILGQGPKLLIQFQNNGVVDDSQLPKDRFSAERLKGVDSTLKIQPAKLEDSAVYLCASSLAPVYEQYFGPGTRLTVT.

This chain connects TRBV19 to TRBJ1-6; D is unresolved. Germline values: CDR1 LNHDA, CDR2 SQIVND (reference sequence). The CDR3 contains 15 residues. Trimming pared 3 bases from V and 0 bases from J, leaving 6 bases between. Here the CDR3 DNA reads TGTGCCAGTAGTATTGGGAGCTCCTATAATTCACCCCTCCACTTT. It encodes CASSIGSSYNSPLHF.

The V and J genes are TRBV27 and TRBJ2-3; TRBD1 is a possible D gene (5 bases). V lost 6 bases and J 7 bases, leaving 17 bases between the germline ends. Germline V gene data show CDR1 as MNHEY and CDR2 as SMNVEV (reference sequence). This CDR3 spans 14 amino acids. CDR3 residues: CASRMSREGNTQYF. The CDR3 DNA reads TGTGCCAGCAGGATGAGCAGGGAAGGAAATACGCAGTATTTT.

The chain carries TRBV30 and TRBJ1-5, with TRBD1 matching 8 bases. V shed 4 bases, J shed 3 bases, and the junction held 2 bases outside the gene matches. The germline gives CDR1 GTSNPN, CDR2 SVGIG (reference sequence). The CDR3 runs to 13 residues. CDR3 in DNA: TGTGCCTGGACAGGGGGCGTCAATCAGCCCCAGCATTTT. It encodes CAWTGGVNQPQHF.

The chain carries TRBV18 and TRBJ2-7; 8 nucleotides match TRBD1. Unmatched junction bases numbered 11, after V lost 4 bases and J lost 6 bases. Germline CDR1 reads KGHSH; CDR2 reads LQKENI. The CDR3 extends over 15 amino acids. The CDR3 spells CASSLDQGAHREQYF. The CDR3 nucleotides read TGTGCCAGCTCACTAGATCAGGGGGCGCATCGCGAGCAGTACTTC.

The rearrangement links TRBV6-5 to TRBJ1-1; D gene unclear. V lost 6 bases to trimming and J lost 1 base, with 12 bases between them. Germline CDR1 and CDR2: MNHEY and SVGAGI. CDR3 size: 14 residues. The CDR3 coding sequence is TGTGCCAGCAGCGCCGCGGGCGCGAACACTGAAGCTTTCTTT. Protein product: CASSAAGANTEAFF.